A selection of T cell receptor beta chains follows, all from one sample in a study of T cells in Graves' hyperthyroidism and ophthalmopathy. TCRdb re-called the multiplex PCR reads through MiXCR, storing one row per CDR3 protein. The repertoire consists of hundreds of thousands of distinct CDR3 sequences, with about 19% occurring once and the leading ten covering roughly 3.5%. Specimen: blood. Receptors originate from a woman under 30 with Graves' hyperthyroidism. CDR3s leave out the opening cysteine and the closing phenylalanine or tryptophan. Size values are once, few and many counts, or a class for expanded clones, and some rows have none.

j_call clone_size v_call cdr3_aa
TRBJ1-5 - TRBV6-5 ASSYPGRVGGNQPQH
TRBJ2-5 many TRBV28 ASTRAGTAAFVETQY
TRBJ1-1 many TRBV12-5 ASGLYGENTEAF
TRBJ1-1 many TRBV11-2 ASSSLHQGNTEAF
TRBJ2-7 few TRBV13 ASSDSDGSYEQY
TRBJ2-7 many TRBV18 ASSPQTSGNEQY
TRBJ1-2 many TRBV12-5 ASGKTDRYGYT
TRBJ2-5 - TRBV29-1 SAETQY
TRBJ1-5 many TRBV7-2 ASSLKSGGQPQH
TRBJ2-2 many TRBV7-2 ASSPRWRTGELF
TRBJ2-5 many TRBV6-5 ASSTSGGVGQETQY
TRBJ1-2 many TRBV11-2 ASSTLSNYGYT
TRBJ1-3 few TRBV29-1 SVEDPGQGAKGNTIY
TRBJ1-5 many TRBV7-8 ASSLARGWGQPQH
TRBJ1-2 many TRBV2 ASTLENRGRMGYT
TRBJ1-1 many TRBV7-9 ASSLGQWNTEAF
TRBJ2-7 many TRBV15 ATSRDLGYYEQY
TRBJ1-4 many TRBV12-3/TRBV12-4 ASTGYLNEKLF
TRBJ2-5 many TRBV29-1 SVEPGAETQY
TRBJ1-2 many TRBV5-1 ASSFAEGQGAGGYT
TRBJ1-2 many TRBV7-9 ASSLEVGTFP
TRBJ1-2 many TRBV7-2 ASSSGTGDYGYT
TRBJ2-5 many TRBV2 ATGTSGFQETQY